The rows below give T cell receptor beta chains drawn from one sample of a study of blood T cell repertoires in COVID-19. The data were produced by immunoSEQ multiplex PCR, yet TCRdb's version contains in-frame clones alone and is incomplete. The table shows about 320,000 clones, with more than 70% occurring only once. Sequenced: peripheral blood. These receptor sequences come from a woman aged 45 to 65 with acute or convalescent COVID-19. Both conserved end residues are part of each CDR3. A D gene is named only where the DNA matches it firmly. The size entry is marked missing in some rows and otherwise reads once, few, many or a size class.

length: 13
V: TRBV6-1
D: NA
size: NA
J: TRBJ1-1
DNA: TGTGCCAGCAGTGAAACCAGGGGTACTGAAGCTTTCTTT
CDR3: CASSETRGTEAFF

length: 14
V: TRBV7-2
D: TRBD2
size: NA
J: TRBJ2-5
DNA: TGTGCCAGCTCCGGGGAGGGCCTCCAAGAGACCCAGTACTTC
CDR3: CASSGEGLQETQYF

length: 13
V: TRBV27
D: NA
size: NA
J: TRBJ2-2
DNA: TGTGCCAGCAGTTTACCTAACACCGGGGAGCTGTTTTTT
CDR3: CASSLPNTGELFF

length: 14
V: TRBV5-1
D: NA
size: few
J: TRBJ1-1
DNA: TGCGCCAGCAGCCCCCTCCCGGTGAACACTGAAGCTTTCTTT
CDR3: CASSPLPVNTEAFF

length: 14
V: TRBV14
D: NA
size: few
J: TRBJ2-7
DNA: TGTGCCAGCAGCCAAGGGACAGCCGACTACGAGCAGTACTTC
CDR3: CASSQGTADYEQYF

length: 14
V: TRBV5-4
D: TRBD2
size: NA
J: TRBJ2-3
DNA: TGTGCCAGCAAAGCGGGGGGGTACACAGATACGCAGTATTTT
CDR3: CASKAGGYTDTQYF

length: 11
V: TRBV29-1
D: NA
size: NA
J: TRBJ2-7
DNA: TGCAGCGCCCTGTTTACCTACGAGCAGTACTTC
CDR3: CSALFTYEQYF

length: 15
V: TRBV7-9
D: TRBD2
size: NA
J: TRBJ2-5
DNA: TGTGCCAGCAGCCCCCGTAGCGGGGCCCAAGAGACCCAGTACTTC
CDR3: CASSPRSGAQETQYF

length: 12
V: TRBV28
D: NA
size: NA
J: TRBJ1-2
DNA: TGTGCCAGCAGTTCGGTTACCTATGGCTACACCTTC
CDR3: CASSSVTYGYTF

length: 13
V: TRBV19
D: NA
size: NA
J: TRBJ1-4
DNA: TGTGCCAGTAAAGGGACTGGGCGTGAAAAACTGTTTTTT
CDR3: CASKGTGREKLFF

length: 13
V: TRBV3-1/TRBV3-2
D: NA
size: NA
J: TRBJ1-1
DNA: TGTGCCAGCAGCCAGGGGGGAGGCACTGAAGCTTTCTTT
CDR3: CASSQGGGTEAFF

length: 14
V: TRBV7-2
D: NA
size: NA
J: TRBJ2-5
DNA: TGTGCCAGCAGCTTCCACCGGGACAAGGAGACCCAGTACTTC
CDR3: CASSFHRDKETQYF

length: 15
V: TRBV2
D: TRBD1
size: NA
J: TRBJ1-2
DNA: TGTGCCAGCAGTGGGACAGGCCCCTCTAACTATGGCTACACCTTC
CDR3: CASSGTGPSNYGYTF

length: 16
V: TRBV4-2
D: TRBD1
size: NA
J: TRBJ1-4
DNA: TGTGCCAGCAGCACAACAGGGGACGAAACTAATGAAAAACTGTTTTTT
CDR3: CASSTTGDETNEKLFF

length: 14
V: TRBV6-2/TRBV6-3
D: NA
size: NA
J: TRBJ2-1
DNA: TGTGCCAGCAGCAACCTTCCGGGCAGGGGCCAGCAGTTCTTC
CDR3: CASSNLPGRGQQFF

length: 13
V: TRBV12-3/TRBV12-4
D: NA
size: NA
J: TRBJ1-1
DNA: TGTGCCAGCACCCACGACAGGAACACTGAAGCTTTCTTT
CDR3: CASTHDRNTEAFF

length: 13
V: TRBV7-3
D: NA
size: NA
J: TRBJ2-7
DNA: TGTGCCAGCGCCTTCGACAGTTCCTACGAGCAGTACTTC
CDR3: CASAFDSSYEQYF

length: 15
V: TRBV19
D: TRBD2
size: NA
J: TRBJ2-2
DNA: TGTGCCAGTAAACGGGAGGGTTTGGGCACCGGGGAGCTGTTTTTT
CDR3: CASKREGLGTGELFF

length: 15
V: TRBV6-4
D: TRBD1
size: NA
J: TRBJ2-2
DNA: TGTGCCAGCAGTGGACAGGGGCGAAGCACCGGGGAGCTGTTTTTT
CDR3: CASSGQGRSTGELFF

length: 16
V: TRBV6-4
D: TRBD2
size: NA
J: TRBJ2-3
DNA: TGTGCCAGCAGTGACTCAACCAGCGGGGACACAGATACGCAGTATTTT
CDR3: CASSDSTSGDTDTQYF

length: 14
V: TRBV6-4
D: TRBD1
size: NA
J: TRBJ1-1
DNA: TGTGCCAGCAGTGCGGACAGGAGTGGCACTGAAGCTTTCTTT
CDR3: CASSADRSGTEAFF

length: 12
V: TRBV7-9
D: TRBD1
size: NA
J: TRBJ2-7
DNA: TGTGCCAGCAGCACCTGGACAGGGGATCAGTACTTC
CDR3: CASSTWTGDQYF

length: 14
V: TRBV6-5
D: NA
size: NA
J: TRBJ2-7
DNA: TGTGCCAGCAGCTTGTCACAGGTGGCCTACGAGCAGTACTTC
CDR3: CASSLSQVAYEQYF

length: 14
V: TRBV7-2
D: TRBD2
size: NA
J: TRBJ2-7
DNA: TGTGCCAGCAGCTTTAGCGGGGGCTCCTACGAGCAGTACTTC
CDR3: CASSFSGGSYEQYF

length: 16
V: TRBV10-3
D: TRBD2
size: NA
J: TRBJ2-5
DNA: TGTGCCATCAGTGACGAGACTAGCGCCCGACAAGAGACCCAGTACTTC
CDR3: CAISDETSARQETQYF

length: 16
V: TRBV7-2
D: TRBD2
size: NA
J: TRBJ2-1
DNA: TGTGCCAGCAGCTTAGAGACTAGCGGGAGTCGGAATGAGCAGTTCTTC
CDR3: CASSLETSGSRNEQFF

length: 14
V: TRBV7-2
D: NA
size: NA
J: TRBJ1-4
DNA: TGTGCCAGCAGCTTAGGCGGTTCCAGTGAAAAACTGTTTTTT
CDR3: CASSLGGSSEKLFF

length: 12
V: TRBV30
D: TRBD2
size: NA
J: TRBJ2-5
DNA: TGTGCCTGGAAACCCGGGAGGGAGACCCAGTACTTC
CDR3: CAWKPGRETQYF

length: 13
V: TRBV5-6
D: TRBD1
size: few
J: TRBJ1-2
DNA: TGTGCCAGCAGCTTGGCCACAGGGGCTCGCTACACCTTC
CDR3: CASSLATGARYTF

length: 13
V: TRBV2
D: NA
size: NA
J: TRBJ2-5
DNA: TGTGCCAGCAGTGACCCGAGCCGTGAGACCCAGTACTTC
CDR3: CASSDPSRETQYF

length: 15
V: TRBV25-1
D: TRBD2
size: once
J: TRBJ2-5
DNA: TGTGCCAGCAGGAATGCGGGGGACCTCCAAGAGACCCAGTACTTC
CDR3: CASRNAGDLQETQYF

length: 15
V: TRBV30
D: NA
size: NA
J: TRBJ1-5
DNA: TGTGCCTGGAATGTCGGCCTTGGACAGTATCAGCCCCAGCATTTT
CDR3: CAWNVGLGQYQPQHF

length: 12
V: TRBV6-8
D: TRBD1
size: NA
J: TRBJ1-2
DNA: TGTGCCAGCAGTCCACGACAGGGAGGCTACACCTTC
CDR3: CASSPRQGGYTF

length: 15
V: TRBV7-7
D: NA
size: NA
J: TRBJ2-1
DNA: TGTGCCAGCAGCTTAGGACAGGAAGATTACAATGAGCAGTTCTTC
CDR3: CASSLGQEDYNEQFF

length: 14
V: TRBV7-2
D: NA
size: NA
J: TRBJ1-5
DNA: TGTGCCAGCAGCTCAGCATCCGGGGATCAGCCCCAGCATTTT
CDR3: CASSSASGDQPQHF

length: 13
V: TRBV27
D: NA
size: few
J: TRBJ2-2
DNA: TGTGCCAGCAGTCGGAGGAACACCGGGGAGCTGTTTTTT
CDR3: CASSRRNTGELFF

length: 17
V: TRBV24-1
D: NA
size: NA
J: TRBJ2-2
DNA: TGTGCCACCAGTGATCTGCCACTAGCTTCGAACACCGGGGAGCTGTTTTTT
CDR3: CATSDLPLASNTGELFF

length: 12
V: TRBV21-1
D: NA
size: NA
J: TRBJ2-7
DNA: TGTGCCAGCAGTTGGACAGGGGACGAGCAGTACTTC
CDR3: CASSWTGDEQYF

length: 13
V: TRBV12-1
D: NA
size: NA
J: TRBJ1-5
DNA: TGTGCCAGCAGCTTCCCTCGGGTACAGCCCCAGCATTTT
CDR3: CASSFPRVQPQHF

length: 17
V: TRBV25-1
D: TRBD2
size: NA
J: TRBJ2-5
DNA: TGTGCCAGCAGTGAATGGAGGAGCGGGGAGGACCAAGAGACCCAGTACTTC
CDR3: CASSEWRSGEDQETQYF

length: 13
V: TRBV7-3
D: NA
size: many
J: TRBJ1-1
DNA: TGTGCCAGCAGCTTAAGTAACTACGTTGAAGCTTTCTTT
CDR3: CASSLSNYVEAFF

length: 14
V: TRBV6-1
D: TRBD1
size: NA
J: TRBJ2-3
DNA: TGTGCCAGCAGTGAAGCAGGACAGGACGATACGCAGTATTTT
CDR3: CASSEAGQDDTQYF

length: 16
V: TRBV11-2
D: TRBD1
size: NA
J: TRBJ2-7
DNA: TGTGCCAGCAGCTTAGATTTGTCAGGGGGTTGGTACGAGCAGTACTTC
CDR3: CASSLDLSGGWYEQYF

length: 14
V: TRBV30
D: TRBD1
size: NA
J: TRBJ1-6
DNA: TGTGCCTGGGATCCGGGACAGTATAATTCACCCCTCCACTTT
CDR3: CAWDPGQYNSPLHF

length: 17
V: TRBV5-5
D: NA
size: NA
J: TRBJ2-2
DNA: TGTGCCAGCACCCCGACCTGGGGCGCGGTAAGCACCGGGGAGCTGTTTTTT
CDR3: CASTPTWGAVSTGELFF

length: 15
V: TRBV5-1
D: TRBD1
size: NA
J: TRBJ1-2
DNA: TGCGCCAGCAGCCACTCATCCCGGGACAGGGATGGCTACACCTTC
CDR3: CASSHSSRDRDGYTF

length: 11
V: TRBV7-9
D: NA
size: NA
J: TRBJ2-1
DNA: TGTGCCAGCAGCTCTAGCTATGAGCAGTTCTTC
CDR3: CASSSSYEQFF

length: 14
V: TRBV19
D: NA
size: NA
J: TRBJ1-6
DNA: TGTGCCAGTAGTATGGTGGCGGTAAATTCACCCCTCCACTTT
CDR3: CASSMVAVNSPLHF

length: 14
V: TRBV30
D: NA
size: NA
J: TRBJ1-6
DNA: TGTGCCTGGGACCCAGGGATGGGTAATTCACCCCTCCACTTT
CDR3: CAWDPGMGNSPLHF

length: 12
V: TRBV3-1/TRBV3-2
D: NA
size: NA
J: TRBJ2-7
DNA: TGTGCCAGCAGCAGCTCAGAGCGGGAGCAGTACTTC
CDR3: CASSSSEREQYF

length: 13
V: TRBV7-3
D: TRBD1
size: NA
J: TRBJ1-6
DNA: TGTGCCAGCAGCGGGACAGGAGGTTCACCCCTCCACTTT
CDR3: CASSGTGGSPLHF

length: 12
V: TRBV27
D: NA
size: once
J: TRBJ2-1
DNA: TGTGCCAGCGGAAGACTAGTTAATGAGCAGTTCTTC
CDR3: CASGRLVNEQFF

length: 16
V: TRBV6-5
D: NA
size: NA
J: TRBJ1-1
DNA: TGTGCCAGCAGTTACAGGGGCCCGAGCTTGAACACTGAAGCTTTCTTT
CDR3: CASSYRGPSLNTEAFF

length: 13
V: TRBV3-1/TRBV3-2
D: NA
size: NA
J: TRBJ1-2
DNA: TGTGCCAGCAGCCAAGTCGCAGTTAATGGCTACACCTTC
CDR3: CASSQVAVNGYTF

length: 13
V: TRBV3-1/TRBV3-2
D: NA
size: few
J: TRBJ1-3
DNA: TGTGCCAGCAGCCAAGGGGCGAGAAACACCATATATTTT
CDR3: CASSQGARNTIYF

length: 11
V: TRBV30
D: NA
size: NA
J: TRBJ1-2
DNA: TGTGCCTGGGTGAGACAGCTTGGCTACACCTTC
CDR3: CAWVRQLGYTF